Below, one T cell receptor (beta chain) is given with its context. Its matching antigen is unknown. This sample stems from a study of cytomegalovirus exposure and HLA in healthy donors. Amplification used 60 Vbeta primers and 13 Jbeta primers. Assay used: immunoSEQ multiplex PCR; TCRdb lists only in-frame clones, some missing. Of about 120,000 clones detected, over 60% appear once; the ten largest clones hold 2.5% to 3.5%. While unrecorded immune exposures were likely, the donors were nominally healthy when sampled. Study-wide findings and caveats: Whilst most TCR sequences proved rare, a subset of public TCRs occurred across many donors. As a later analysis showed, several of the most significant clusters appeared to be linked to common viral pathogens.

The receptor's source is a woman aged 40 to 50 in good health and CMV-seropositive. Sequencing was performed on PBMCs.

CDR3 protein: CASSPSQGLNTEAFF. The CDR3, as DNA: TGTGCCAGCTCACCCTCCCAGGGCTTAAACACTGAAGCTTTCTTT. The V and J genes are TRBV18 and TRBJ1-1, with a tentative D call TRBD1 (5 bases). The CDR3 covers 15 residues. Germline V CDR1 and CDR2: KGHSH, LQKENI. V lost 3 bases and J 2 bases, leaving 13 bases between the germline ends.